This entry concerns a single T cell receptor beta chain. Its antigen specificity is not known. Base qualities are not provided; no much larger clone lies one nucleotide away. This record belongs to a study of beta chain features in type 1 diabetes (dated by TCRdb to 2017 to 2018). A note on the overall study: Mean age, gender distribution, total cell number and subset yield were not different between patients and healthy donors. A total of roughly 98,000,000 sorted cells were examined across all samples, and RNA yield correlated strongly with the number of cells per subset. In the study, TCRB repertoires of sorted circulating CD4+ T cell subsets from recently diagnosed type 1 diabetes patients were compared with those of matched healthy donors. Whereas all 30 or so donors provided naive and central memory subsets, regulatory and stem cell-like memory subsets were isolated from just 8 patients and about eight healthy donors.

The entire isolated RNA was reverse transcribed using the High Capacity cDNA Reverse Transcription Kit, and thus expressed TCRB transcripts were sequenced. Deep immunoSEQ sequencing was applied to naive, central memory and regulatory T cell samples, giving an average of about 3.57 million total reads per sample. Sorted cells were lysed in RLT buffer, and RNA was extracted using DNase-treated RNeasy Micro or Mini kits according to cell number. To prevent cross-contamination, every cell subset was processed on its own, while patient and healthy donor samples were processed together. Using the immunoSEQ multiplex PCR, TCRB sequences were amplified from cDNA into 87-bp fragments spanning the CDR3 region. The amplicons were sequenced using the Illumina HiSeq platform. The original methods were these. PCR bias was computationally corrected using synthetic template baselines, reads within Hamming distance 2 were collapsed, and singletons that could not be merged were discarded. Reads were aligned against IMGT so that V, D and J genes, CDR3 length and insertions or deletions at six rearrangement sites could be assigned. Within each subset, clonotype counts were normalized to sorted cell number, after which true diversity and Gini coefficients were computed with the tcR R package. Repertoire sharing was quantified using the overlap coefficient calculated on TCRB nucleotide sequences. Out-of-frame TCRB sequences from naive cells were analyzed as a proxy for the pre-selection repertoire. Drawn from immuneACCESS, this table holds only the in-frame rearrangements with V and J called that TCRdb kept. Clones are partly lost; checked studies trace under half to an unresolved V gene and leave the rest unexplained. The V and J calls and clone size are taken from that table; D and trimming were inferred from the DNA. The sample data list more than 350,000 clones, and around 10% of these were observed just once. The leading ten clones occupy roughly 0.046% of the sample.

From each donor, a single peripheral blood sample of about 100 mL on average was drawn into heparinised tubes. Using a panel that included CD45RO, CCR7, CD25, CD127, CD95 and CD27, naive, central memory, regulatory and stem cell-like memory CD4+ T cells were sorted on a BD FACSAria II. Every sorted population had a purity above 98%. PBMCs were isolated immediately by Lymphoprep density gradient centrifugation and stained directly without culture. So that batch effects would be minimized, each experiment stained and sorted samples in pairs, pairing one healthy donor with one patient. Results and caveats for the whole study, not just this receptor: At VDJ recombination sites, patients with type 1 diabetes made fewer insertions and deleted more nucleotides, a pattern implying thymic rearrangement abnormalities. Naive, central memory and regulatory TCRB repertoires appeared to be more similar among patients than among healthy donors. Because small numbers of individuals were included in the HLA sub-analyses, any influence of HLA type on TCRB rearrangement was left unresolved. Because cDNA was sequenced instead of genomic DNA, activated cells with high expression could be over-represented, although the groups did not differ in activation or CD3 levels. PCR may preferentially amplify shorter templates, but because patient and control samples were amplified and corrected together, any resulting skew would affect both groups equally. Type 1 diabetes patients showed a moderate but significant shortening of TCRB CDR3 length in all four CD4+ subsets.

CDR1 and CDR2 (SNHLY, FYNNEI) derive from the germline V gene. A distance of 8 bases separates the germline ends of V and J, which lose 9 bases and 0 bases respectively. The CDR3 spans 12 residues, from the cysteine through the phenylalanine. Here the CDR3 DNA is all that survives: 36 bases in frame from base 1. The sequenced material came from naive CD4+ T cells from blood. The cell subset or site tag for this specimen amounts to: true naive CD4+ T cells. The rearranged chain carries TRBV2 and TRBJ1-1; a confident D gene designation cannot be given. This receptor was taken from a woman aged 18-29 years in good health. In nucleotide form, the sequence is TGTGCCAGGGGCCTCCTGAACACTGAAGCTTTCTTT. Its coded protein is CARGLLNTEAFF.